This record looks at one T cell receptor beta chain sequence and its context. CDR1 and CDR2 from the germline V gene are MNHNY and SVGAGI (reference sequence). Deletions cut 2 bases from V and 8 bases from J, with 17 bases between. The CDR3 has 15 amino acids. This record comes from a study of blood T cell repertoires in COVID-19. Clones were read by immunoSEQ multiplex PCR, and TCRdb kept only the in-frame ones, dropping some. Of 220,000 or so clones in the sample, nearly 90% were seen once. Within 2 weeks before study entry, exposed participants met a COVID-19 case. The TCR was taken from a man younger than 45 who had been exposed to COVID-19. Sequencing was carried out using PBMCs or T cells enriched from blood (not recorded which). The chain has TRBV6-6 and TRBJ2-3; maybe TRBD1 (6 bases). The CDR3: CASSYGHEGVGTQYF. The CDR3 DNA sequence: TGTGCCAGCAGTTACGGACACGAGGGGGTGGGTACGCAGTATTTT.